This T cell receptor beta chain derives from a study of blood T cells in healthy people across ages. Study conclusions and caveats: Researchers judged that diversity estimates from one million T cells fell short of true values. Expanded clonotype shifts may have been confounded, as the donors had an unknown CMV status.

Germline lookup yields CDR1 MGHDK and CDR2 SYGVNS. This CDR3 region has 14 residues. The V end was cut by 2 bases, the J end by 4 bases, with 11 bases between. This clonotype showed up just a few times. Its specificity is not known. A J-beta primer mix and a sample-barcoded 5' primer were used in a second PCR of about 7 to 12 cycles. Each cDNA molecule was tagged by a template-switch adaptor with 12 random nucleotides. TCRdb analysed the 5' RACE reads with MiXCR anew, one entry per CDR3 protein. The sample has some 1 million distinct CDR3 sequences, around 45% seen once. Sequencing was done on a sample of blood. This chain joins TRBV25-1 and TRBJ1-2, with D possibly being TRBD1 (6 bases). The source is a woman aged 55-70 years in good health. In DNA form, the CDR3 reads TGTGCCAGCAGTGAAAGGGGGGCTGCCTATGGCTACACCTTC. Translation gives CASSERGAAYGYTF.